Below are 22 T cell receptor beta chains sequenced from a single sample in a study of blood T cell repertoires in COVID-19. The assay was immunoSEQ multiplex PCR, and TCRdb's table has in-frame clones only and misses some. The table shows about 440,000 clones, with about 85% occurring only once. Sequencing was performed on PBMCs or T cells enriched from blood (not recorded which). The source is a woman aged 18-30 years with acute COVID-19.

The chain has TRBV7-2 and TRBJ2-7, with unresolved D. Germline V gene lookup returns CDR1 SGHTA and CDR2 FQGNSA. The CDR3 spans 11 residues. V shed 5 bases and J shed 10 bases, with 12 bases lying between them. The CDR3 nucleotides are TGTGCCAGCAGCCTTGCTACCGTTCAGTACTTC. It translates to CASSLATVQYF.

The chain recombines TRBV14 with TRBJ1-3; D is perhaps TRBD1 (5 bases). The V gene's germline CDR1 is SGHDN and CDR2 FVKESK. CDR3 length: 15 residues. The V end lost 1 base, the J end lost 2 bases, and 9 bases lay between the germline ends. The CDR3 reads CASSQGPGPGNTIYF. CDR3 nucleotide sequence: TGTGCCAGCAGCCAAGGTCCAGGGCCTGGAAACACCATATATTTT.

CDR3: CASESRSAGDTQYF. The CDR3 region has the DNA TGTGCCAGCGAAAGCCGTAGCGCGGGGGATACGCAGTATTTT. V usage is TRBV3-1 (or the pseudogene TRBV3-2) and J usage is TRBJ2-3, with D perhaps TRBD2 (6 bases). Germline CDR1 is LGHDT and CDR2 is YNNKEL (reference sequence). The length of the CDR3 is 14 residues. V was clipped by 8 bases and J by 6 bases, with 18 bases between them.

The V call is TRBV7-2, the J call TRBJ1-5, with TRBD1 matching over 8 bases. The CDR3 consists of 12 residues. After removal of 6 bases from V and 7 bases from J, the junction contained 2 bases not matched to a gene. The germline V gene has CDR1 SGHTA and CDR2 FQGNSA. The CDR3 loop reads CASRQGEQPQHF. The CDR3 DNA reads TGTGCCAGCAGACAGGGGGAACAGCCCCAGCATTTT.

The chain combines TRBV9 with TRBJ2-5; maybe TRBD2 (5 bases). The CDR3 contains 14 residues. Germline V gene lookup returns CDR1 SGDLS and CDR2 YYNGEE. Trimming stripped 0 bases from V and 5 bases from J, with 11 bases between. CDR3 nucleotide sequence: TGTGCCAGCAGCGTAGGTGGAGGTTTGGAGACCCAGTACTTC. Translated: CASSVGGGLETQYF. The full variable domain, in which reference TRBV9 and TRBJ2-5 provide the parts outside the CDR3, is DSGVTQTPKHLITATGQRVTLRCSPRSGDLSVYWYQQSLDQGLQFLIQYYNGEERAKGNILERFSAQQFPDLHSELNLSSLELGDSALYFCASSVGGGLETQYFGPGTRLLVL.

The V gene is TRBV9, the J gene TRBJ1-2; 11 bases are a match to TRBD1. The CDR3 is 16 residues long. Looked up from germline, CDR1 is SGDLS and CDR2 is YYNGEE. The junction had 8 bases not matched to a gene; V was cut back by 3 bases and J by 4 bases. The CDR3 protein is CASSAEDRGLIYGYTF. The CDR3 bases are TGTGCCAGCAGCGCTGAGGACAGGGGGCTCATCTATGGCTACACCTTC.

The rearrangement uses TRBV19 and TRBJ2-1, with D tentatively TRBD1 (6 bases). Germline-derived CDR1 and CDR2 are LNHDA and SQIVND (reference sequence). There are 14 residues in the CDR3. The ends were cut back, 5 bases at V and 5 bases at J, with 13 bases in the middle. The CDR3 region is CASSHWGLDNEQFF. In nucleotides, the CDR3 is TGTGCCAGTAGTCATTGGGGGCTCGACAATGAGCAGTTCTTC. Combining the CDR3 with reference TRBV19 and TRBJ2-1 gives the whole variable domain DGGITQSPKYLFRKEGQNVTLSCEQNLNHDAMYWYRQDPGQGLRLIYYSQIVNDFQKGDIAEGYSVSREKKESFPLTVTSAQKNPTAFYLCASSHWGLDNEQFFGPGTRLTVL.

This rearrangement joins TRBV11-3 to TRBJ2-1, with 9 bases aligning to TRBD1. V trimming: 2 bases; J trimming: 6 bases; junction bases outside the gene matches: 8. The germline CDR1 and CDR2 sequences are SGHNT and YENEEA. CDR3 length: 16 amino acids. This CDR3 reads CASSLMGQGHANEQFF. The CDR3 DNA follows: TGTGCCAGCAGCTTAATGGGACAGGGCCATGCCAATGAGCAGTTCTTC.

The chain recombines TRBV10-1 with TRBJ1-5, with D possibly TRBD1 on 5 matching bases. The CDR3 has 20 amino acids. Trimming shortened V by 0 bases and J by 2 bases, and 23 bases separated the two germline ends. Germline values: CDR1 WNHNN, CDR2 SYGVQD (reference sequence). CDR3 amino acids: CASSESVILGRANGNQPQHF. The CDR3 coding sequence is TGCGCCAGCAGTGAGTCGGTTATTTTAGGCAGGGCAAACGGCAATCAGCCCCAGCATTTT.

This chain links TRBV25-1 with TRBJ1-2; 9 bases map to TRBD1. The V segment lost 4 bases and the J segment 6 bases; nucleotides outside the gene matches: 15. The CDR3 extends over 17 amino acids. Germline V gene data show CDR1 as MGHDK and CDR2 as SYGVNS. The CDR3 nucleotides are TGTGCCAGCAGTGCGGCTACTATCCGGGACAGGGTTGATGGCTACACCTTC. This sequence encodes CASSAATIRDRVDGYTF.

In DNA, the CDR3 is TGTGCCAGCAGCTTAGTACGGACAGGGAGCTCCTATAATTCACCCCTCCACTTT. Translating gives CASSLVRTGSSYNSPLHF. The chain is built from TRBV7-9 and TRBJ1-6; 8 bases fit TRBD1. V shed 1 base, J shed 0 bases, and the junction held 5 bases outside the gene matches. The CDR3 is made up of 18 amino acids. In germline, CDR1 is SEHNR, CDR2 FQNEAQ (reference sequence).

The V gene is TRBV30, the J gene TRBJ2-2; 7 nucleotides match TRBD2. The ends lost 3 bases at V and 8 bases at J; junction bases unmatched: 9. CDR3 size: 14 residues. CDR1 is GTSNPN and CDR2 is SVGIG in the germline V gene (reference sequence). The chain's CDR3 is CAWSDGLVGGELFF. CDR3 nucleotides: TGTGCCTGGAGCGACGGACTAGTGGGTGGGGAGCTGTTTTTT.

The chain uses TRBV7-9 and TRBJ2-2, with 7 bases fitting TRBD2. The CDR3 contains 17 residues. CDR1 and CDR2 from the germline V gene are SEHNR and FQNEAQ (reference sequence). Losses at the gene ends were 4 bases for V and 3 bases for J; bases not matched to a gene: 11. The CDR3 nucleotides read TGTGCCAGCAGCTCCACCATGACTAGCCTCCACACCGGGGAGCTGTTTTTT. As protein: CASSSTMTSLHTGELFF.

The rearrangement links TRBV21-1 to TRBJ1-2; TRBD1 was called by the table and not checked on the DNA. TRBV21-1 is termed a pseudogene. This CDR3 is built from 15 residues. The CDR3 region is CASTKEGQGADGYTF. CDR3 DNA: TGTGCCAGCACCAAAGAGGGACAGGGGGCGGATGGCTACACCTTC.

The chain has TRBV10-1 and TRBJ2-3, with 8 nucleotides matching TRBD1. The CDR3 has 14 residues. The V segment lost 3 bases and the J segment 6 bases; nucleotides outside the gene matches: 5. Germline CDR1 WNHNN, CDR2 SYGVQD (reference sequence). CDR3: CASSDQGALDTQYF. The CDR3 DNA is TGCGCCAGCAGTGACCAGGGGGCTTTGGATACGCAGTATTTT.

This rearrangement joins TRBV6-2 or TRBV6-3 to TRBJ2-7; 9 nucleotides line up with TRBD1. The CDR3 is 16 residues long. Trimming cost V 5 bases and J 1 base; bases outside gene matches: 9. The germline V gene encodes CDR1 MNHEY and CDR2 SVGEGT. CDR3 in amino acids: CASSIGSGTGSYEQYF. CDR3 bases: TGTGCCAGCAGTATTGGATCCGGGACAGGGTCCTACGAGCAGTACTTC.

This chain joins TRBV28 and TRBJ2-2, with 10 nucleotides matching TRBD2. In germline, CDR1 is MDHEN, CDR2 SYDVKM. The CDR3 runs to 14 residues. After removal of 5 bases from V and 7 bases from J, the junction contained 4 bases not matched to a gene. CDR3 nucleotides: TGTGCCAGCAGTCGTAGCGGGGGGTACGGGGAGCTGTTTTTT. Its protein product is CASSRSGGYGELFF.

The V gene is TRBV4-1, the J gene TRBJ2-2, with 9 nucleotides matching TRBD2. V gave up 4 bases and J gave up 6 bases; unmatched junction bases: 6. The CDR3 runs to 15 residues. Germline CDR1 and CDR2: MGHRA and YSYEKL. CDR3 nucleotides: TGCGCCAGCAGCCTATTAGCGGGAGTGGCCGGGGAGCTGTTTTTT. Its translation: CASSLLAGVAGELFF.

The chain employs TRBV18 and TRBJ1-5; tentatively, D is TRBD1 (6 bases). The CDR3 is made up of 14 amino acids. Trimming took off 3 bases at V and 5 bases at J, with 11 bases between the two ends. The germline V gene has CDR1 KGHSH and CDR2 LQKENI. CDR3 DNA sequence: TGTGCCAGCTCACCCGGGACAAATTATCAGCCCCAGCATTTT. Translation: CASSPGTNYQPQHF.

The chain has TRBV10-3 and TRBJ2-1, with 9 bases lining up with TRBD1. Germline V gene sequence: CDR1 ENHRY, CDR2 SYGVKD. V lost 6 bases and J lost 5; bases outside the gene matches: 8. CDR3 length equals 15 residues. The CDR3 spells CAIRIQGAGDNEQFF. The DNA for the CDR3 is TGTGCCATCAGAATACAGGGGGCTGGGGACAATGAGCAGTTCTTC.

The rearrangement joins TRBV28 to TRBJ2-3; tentatively, D is TRBD1 (5 bases). There are 15 residues in the CDR3. Trimming shortened V by 2 bases and J by 3 bases, and 12 bases separated the two germline ends. Germline V gene sequence: CDR1 MDHEN, CDR2 SYDVKM. CDR3 DNA: TGTGCCAGCAGTTTAGTAGGGGTGGGGACAGATACGCAGTATTTT. As protein: CASSLVGVGTDTQYF.

This chain connects TRBV11-2 to TRBJ1-6, with a tentative D call TRBD1 (5 bases). The germline V and J ends were trimmed by 4 bases and 10 bases, with 17 bases remaining between them. This CDR3 has 15 amino acids. The germline CDR1 and CDR2 sequences are SGHAT and FQNNGV. DNA for the CDR3: TGTGCCAGCAGCTCGACCTTCAGGGAAAACTCACCCCTCCACTTT. Translating gives CASSSTFRENSPLHF. The full variable domain, in which reference TRBV11-2 and TRBJ1-6 provide the parts outside the CDR3, is EAGVAQSPRYKIIEKRQSVAFWCNPISGHATLYWYQQILGQGPKLLIQFQNNGVVDDSQLPKDRFSAERLKGVDSTLKIQPAKLEDSAVYLCASSSTFRENSPLHFGNGTRLTVT.